This T cell receptor beta chain was recovered during a study of T cell repertoires in cytomegalovirus infection. This clonotype turned up a few times. The antigen remains unidentified. Given a much more abundant clone one base away, this may be a read error. TCRdb fed the reads into MiXCR, producing one record per CDR3 protein. The sample lists under 350,000 distinct CDR3 sequences, 22% occurring once. There are 12 residues in the CDR3. The germline V gene has CDR1 SEHNR and CDR2 FQNEAQ (reference sequence). V was clipped by 1 base and J by 9 bases, with 7 bases between them. The clonotype originates from a human donor in good health (CMV status not recorded). Some clones in this sample may be carry-over from other donors' samples. The starting material was cultured PBMCs, obtained from culture after CMV antigen stimulation. This chain connects TRBV7-9 to TRBJ2-1; D remains ambiguous. DNA for the CDR3: TGTGCCAGCAGCTTAGGGGTTGCTGAGCAGTTCTTC. Translation: CASSLGVAEQFF.